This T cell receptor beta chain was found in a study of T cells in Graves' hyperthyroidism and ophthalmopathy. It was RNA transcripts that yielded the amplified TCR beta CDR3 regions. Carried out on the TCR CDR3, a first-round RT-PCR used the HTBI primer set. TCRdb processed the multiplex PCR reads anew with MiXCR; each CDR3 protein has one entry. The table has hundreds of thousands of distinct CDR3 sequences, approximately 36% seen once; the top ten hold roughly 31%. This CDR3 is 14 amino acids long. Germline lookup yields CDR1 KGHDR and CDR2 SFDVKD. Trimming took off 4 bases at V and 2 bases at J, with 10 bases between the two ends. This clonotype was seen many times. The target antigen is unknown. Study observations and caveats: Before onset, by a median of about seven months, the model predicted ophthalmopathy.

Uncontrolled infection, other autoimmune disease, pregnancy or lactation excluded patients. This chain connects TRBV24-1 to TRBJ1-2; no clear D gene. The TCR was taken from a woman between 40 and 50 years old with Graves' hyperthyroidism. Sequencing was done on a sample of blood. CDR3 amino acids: CATSERGLNYGYTF. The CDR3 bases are TGTGCCACCAGTGAACGCGGGCTGAACTATGGCTACACCTTC.